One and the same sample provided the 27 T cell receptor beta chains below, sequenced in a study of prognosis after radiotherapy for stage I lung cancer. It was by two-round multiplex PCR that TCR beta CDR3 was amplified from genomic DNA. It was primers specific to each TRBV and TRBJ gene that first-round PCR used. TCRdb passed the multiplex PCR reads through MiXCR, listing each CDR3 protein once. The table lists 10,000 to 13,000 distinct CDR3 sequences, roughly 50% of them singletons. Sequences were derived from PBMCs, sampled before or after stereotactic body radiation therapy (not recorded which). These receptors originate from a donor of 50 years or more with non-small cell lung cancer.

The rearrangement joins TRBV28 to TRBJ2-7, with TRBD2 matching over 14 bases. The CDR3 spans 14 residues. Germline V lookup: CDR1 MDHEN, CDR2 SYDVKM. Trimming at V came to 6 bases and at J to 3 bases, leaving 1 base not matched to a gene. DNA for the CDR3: TGTGCCAGCAGCGGGACTAGCGGGAGCTACGAGCAGTACTTC. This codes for CASSGTSGSYEQYF.

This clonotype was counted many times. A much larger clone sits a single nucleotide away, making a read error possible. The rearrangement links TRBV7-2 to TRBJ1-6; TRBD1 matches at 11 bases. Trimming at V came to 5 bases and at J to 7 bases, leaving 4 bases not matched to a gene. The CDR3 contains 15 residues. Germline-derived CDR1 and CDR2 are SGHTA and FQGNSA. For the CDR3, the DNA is TGTGCCAGCAGCGGACAGGGGGCTCTAAATTCACCCCTCCACTTT. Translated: CASSGQGALNSPLHF.

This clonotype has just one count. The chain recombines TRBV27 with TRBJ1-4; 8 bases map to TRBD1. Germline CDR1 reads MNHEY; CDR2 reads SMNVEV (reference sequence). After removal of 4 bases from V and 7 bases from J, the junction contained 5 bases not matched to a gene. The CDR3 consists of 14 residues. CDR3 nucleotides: TGTGCCAGCAGTTGGACAGGGAGGGGTGAAAAACTGTTTTTT. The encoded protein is CASSWTGRGEKLFF. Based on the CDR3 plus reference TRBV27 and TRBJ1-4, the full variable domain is EAQVTQNPRYLITVTGKKLTVTCSQNMNHEYMSWYRQDPGLGLRQIYYSMNVEVTDKGDVPEGYKVSRKEKRNFPLILESPSPNQTSLYFCASSWTGRGEKLFFGSGTQLSVL.

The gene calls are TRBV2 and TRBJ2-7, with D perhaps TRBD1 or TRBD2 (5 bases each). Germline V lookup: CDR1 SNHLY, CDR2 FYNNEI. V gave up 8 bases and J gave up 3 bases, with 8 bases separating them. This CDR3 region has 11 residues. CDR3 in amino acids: CASGTVYEQYF. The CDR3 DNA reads TGTGCCAGCGGGACGGTCTACGAGCAGTACTTC.

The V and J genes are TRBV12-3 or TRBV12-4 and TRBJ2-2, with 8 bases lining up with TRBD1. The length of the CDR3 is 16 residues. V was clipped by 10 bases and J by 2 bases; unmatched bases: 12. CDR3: CAITPSDRGNTGELFF. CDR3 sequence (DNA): TGTGCCATCACTCCAAGTGACAGGGGTAACACCGGGGAGCTGTTTTTT.

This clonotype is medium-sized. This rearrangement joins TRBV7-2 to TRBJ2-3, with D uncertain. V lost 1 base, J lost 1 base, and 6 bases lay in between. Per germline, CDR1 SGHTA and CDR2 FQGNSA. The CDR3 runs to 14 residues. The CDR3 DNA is TGTGCCAGCAGCTTAGACGGAGGCACAGATACGCAGTATTTT. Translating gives CASSLDGGTDTQYF.

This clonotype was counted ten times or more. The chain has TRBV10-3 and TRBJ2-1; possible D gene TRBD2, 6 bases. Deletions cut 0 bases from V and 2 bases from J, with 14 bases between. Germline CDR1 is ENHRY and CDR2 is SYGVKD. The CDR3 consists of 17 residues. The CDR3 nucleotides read TGTGCCATCAGTGAGTCGATGGCAGCGGGTACCTACAATGAGCAGTTCTTC. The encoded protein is CAISESMAAGTYNEQFF.

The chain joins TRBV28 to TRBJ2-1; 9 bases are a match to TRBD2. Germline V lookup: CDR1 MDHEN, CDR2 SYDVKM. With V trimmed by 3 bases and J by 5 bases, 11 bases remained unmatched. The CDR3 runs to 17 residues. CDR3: CASSFFAGGFRDNEQFF. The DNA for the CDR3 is TGTGCCAGCAGTTTTTTTGCGGGAGGGTTTAGAGACAATGAGCAGTTCTTC.

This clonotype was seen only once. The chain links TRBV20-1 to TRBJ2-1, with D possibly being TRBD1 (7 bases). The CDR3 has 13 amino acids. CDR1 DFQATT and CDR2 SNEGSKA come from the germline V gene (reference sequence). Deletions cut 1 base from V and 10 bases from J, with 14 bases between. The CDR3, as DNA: TGCAGTGCTAGAGCTATGACAGGGAGGGAGCAGTTCTTC. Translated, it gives CSARAMTGREQFF.

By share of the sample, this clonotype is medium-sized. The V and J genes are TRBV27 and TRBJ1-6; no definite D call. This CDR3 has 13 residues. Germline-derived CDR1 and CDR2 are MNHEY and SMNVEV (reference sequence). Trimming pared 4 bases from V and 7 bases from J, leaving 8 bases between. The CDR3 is CASSSGLNSPLHF. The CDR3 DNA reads TGTGCCAGCAGTTCTGGGCTGAATTCACCCCTCCACTTT.

The DNA for the CDR3 is TGTGCCAGCAGTTCCCGGACAGGGGGCAGGGTGTCTTCTCATCCCCAGCATTTT. It translates to CASSSRTGGRVSSHPQHF. The genes are TRBV6-2 or TRBV6-3 and TRBJ1-5; the match to TRBD1 covers 11 bases. Germline-derived CDR1 and CDR2 are MNHEY and SVGEGT. The trim removed 4 bases at V and 10 bases at J, leaving 18 bases unmatched. The CDR3 is made up of 18 amino acids.

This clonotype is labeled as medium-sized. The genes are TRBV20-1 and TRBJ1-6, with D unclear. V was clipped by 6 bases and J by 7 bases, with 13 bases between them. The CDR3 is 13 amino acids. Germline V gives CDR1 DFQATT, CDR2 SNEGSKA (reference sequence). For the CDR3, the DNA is TGCAGTGCCGGTGGGCTGAAGAATTCACCCCTCCACTTT. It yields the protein CSAGGLKNSPLHF.

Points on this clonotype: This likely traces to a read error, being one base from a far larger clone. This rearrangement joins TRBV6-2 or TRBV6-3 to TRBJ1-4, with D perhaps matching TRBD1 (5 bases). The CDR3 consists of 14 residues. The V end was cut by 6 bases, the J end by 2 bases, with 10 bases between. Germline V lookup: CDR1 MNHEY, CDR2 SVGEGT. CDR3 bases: TGTGCCAGCAGATCGTGGGACACTAATGAAAAACTGTTTTTT. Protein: CASRSWDTNEKLFF.

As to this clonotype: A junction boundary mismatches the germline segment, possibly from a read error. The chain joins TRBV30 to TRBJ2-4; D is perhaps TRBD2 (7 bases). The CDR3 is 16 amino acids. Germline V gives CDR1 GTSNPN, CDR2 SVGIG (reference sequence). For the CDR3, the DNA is TGTGCCTGGAGTGGCGGGGGCAGTATCGCCAAAAACATTCGGTACTTC. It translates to CAWSGGGSIAKNIRYF.

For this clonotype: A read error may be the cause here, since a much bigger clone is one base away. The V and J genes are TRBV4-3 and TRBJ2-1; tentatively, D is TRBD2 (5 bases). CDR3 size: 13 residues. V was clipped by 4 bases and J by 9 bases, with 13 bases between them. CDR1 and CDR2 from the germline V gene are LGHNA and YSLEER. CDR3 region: CASSRQTIAEQFF. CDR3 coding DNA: TGCGCCAGCAGCCGCCAGACTATTGCTGAGCAGTTCTTC.

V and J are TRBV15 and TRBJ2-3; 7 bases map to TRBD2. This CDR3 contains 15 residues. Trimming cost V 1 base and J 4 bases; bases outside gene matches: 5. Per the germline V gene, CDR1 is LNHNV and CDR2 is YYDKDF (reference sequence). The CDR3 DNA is TGTGCCACCAGCAGAGCGGCGGGAGTCCCAGATACGCAGTATTTT. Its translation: CATSRAAGVPDTQYF. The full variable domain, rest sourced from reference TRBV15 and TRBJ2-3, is DAMVIQNPRYQVTQFGKPVTLSCSQTLNHNVMYWYQQKSSQAPKLLFHYYDKDFNNEADTPDNFQSRRPNTSFCFLDIRSPGLGDTAMYLCATSRAAGVPDTQYFGPGTRLTVL.

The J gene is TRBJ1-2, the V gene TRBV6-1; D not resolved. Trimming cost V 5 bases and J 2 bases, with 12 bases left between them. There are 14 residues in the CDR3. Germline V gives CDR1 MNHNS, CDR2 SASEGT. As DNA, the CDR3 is TGTGCCAGCAGTCAAACGGGCAGGAACTATGGCTACACCTTC. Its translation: CASSQTGRNYGYTF.

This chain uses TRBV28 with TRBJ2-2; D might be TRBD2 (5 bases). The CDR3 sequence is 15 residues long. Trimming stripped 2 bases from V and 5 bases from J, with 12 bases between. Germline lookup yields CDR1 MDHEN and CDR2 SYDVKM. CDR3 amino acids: CASSLGSWSTGELFF. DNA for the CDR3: TGTGCCAGCAGTTTAGGGAGTTGGTCGACCGGGGAGCTGTTTTTT.

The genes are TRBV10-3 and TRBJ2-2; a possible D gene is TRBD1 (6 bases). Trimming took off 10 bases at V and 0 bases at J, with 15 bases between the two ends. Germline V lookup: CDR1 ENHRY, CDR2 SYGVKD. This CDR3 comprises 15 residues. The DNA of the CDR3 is TGTGCCACCTCGAGTGCAGGGGCGAACACCGGGGAGCTGTTTTTT. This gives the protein CATSSAGANTGELFF.

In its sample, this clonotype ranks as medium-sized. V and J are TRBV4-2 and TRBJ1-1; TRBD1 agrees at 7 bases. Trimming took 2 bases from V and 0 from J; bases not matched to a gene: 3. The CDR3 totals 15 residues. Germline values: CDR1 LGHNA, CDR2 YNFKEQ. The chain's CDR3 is CASSQPGQMNTEAFF. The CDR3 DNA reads TGTGCCAGCAGCCAACCGGGACAGATGAACACTGAAGCTTTCTTT.

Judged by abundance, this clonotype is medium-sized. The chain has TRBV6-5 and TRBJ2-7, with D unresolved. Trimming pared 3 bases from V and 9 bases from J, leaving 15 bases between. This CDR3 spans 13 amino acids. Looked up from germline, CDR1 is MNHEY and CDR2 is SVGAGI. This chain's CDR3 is CASSYSSGSGQYF. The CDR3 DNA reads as TGTGCCAGCAGTTATTCGAGTGGGTCCGGGCAGTACTTC.

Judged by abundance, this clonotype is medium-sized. For the CDR3, the DNA is TGTGCCAGCAGCTACGCGAACACCGGGGAGCTGTTTTTT. This gives the protein CASSYANTGELFF. This chain links TRBV11-1 with TRBJ2-2; D unclear. The germline V gene has CDR1 SGHAT and CDR2 FQDESV (reference sequence). V lost 4 bases and J lost 0, with 3 bases in between. The CDR3 runs to 13 residues.

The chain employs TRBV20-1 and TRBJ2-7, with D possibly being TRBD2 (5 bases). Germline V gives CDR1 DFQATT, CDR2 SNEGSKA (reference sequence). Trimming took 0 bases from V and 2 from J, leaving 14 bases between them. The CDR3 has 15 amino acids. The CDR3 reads CSARDSEEITYEQYF. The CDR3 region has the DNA TGCAGTGCTAGAGATTCGGAGGAAATCACCTACGAGCAGTACTTC.

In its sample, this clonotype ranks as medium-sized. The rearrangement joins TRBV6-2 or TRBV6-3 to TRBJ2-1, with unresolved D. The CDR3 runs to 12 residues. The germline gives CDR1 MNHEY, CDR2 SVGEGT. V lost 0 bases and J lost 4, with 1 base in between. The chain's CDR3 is CASSYSYNEQFF. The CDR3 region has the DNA TGTGCCAGCAGTTACTCTTACAATGAGCAGTTCTTC.

The DNA of the CDR3 is TGTGCCTCCGCGGGGAGGGGTCGGACTAATGAAAAACTGTTTTTT. It encodes CASAGRGRTNEKLFF. V usage is TRBV30 and J usage is TRBJ1-4, with D possibly TRBD1 on 5 matching bases. Trimming left V 7 bases short and J 2 bases short, with 17 bases between. The CDR3 sequence is 15 residues long. Germline V gene data show CDR1 as GTSNPN and CDR2 as SVGIG (reference sequence).

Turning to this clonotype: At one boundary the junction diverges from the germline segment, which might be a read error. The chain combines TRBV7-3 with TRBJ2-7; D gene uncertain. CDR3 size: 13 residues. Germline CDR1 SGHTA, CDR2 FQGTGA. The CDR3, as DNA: TGTGCCAGCAGCCTAACCTCGGGCTACGAGCAGTACTTC. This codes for CASSLTSGYEQYF. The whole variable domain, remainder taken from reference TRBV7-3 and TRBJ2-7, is GAGVSQTPSNKVTEKGKYVELRCDPISGHTALYWYRQSLGQGPEFLIYFQGTGAADDSGLPNDRFFAVRPEGSVSTLKIQRTERGDSAVYLCASSLTSGYEQYFGPGTRLTVT.

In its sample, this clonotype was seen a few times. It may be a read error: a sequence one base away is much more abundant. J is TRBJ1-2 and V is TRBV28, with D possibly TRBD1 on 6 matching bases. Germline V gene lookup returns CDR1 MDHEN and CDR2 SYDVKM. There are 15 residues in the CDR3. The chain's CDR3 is CSSSLPGHGPGGYTF. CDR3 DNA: TGTTCCAGCAGTTTGCCGGGACACGGGCCGGGGGGCTACACCTTC.